Listed here are 2 T cell receptor beta chains from one sample, sequenced in a study of T cell responses to AZD1222 COVID-19 vaccine. TCRdb's table, derived via immunoSEQ multiplex PCR, lists solely in-frame clones and lacks some. The top ten clones hold about 1.6% of a sample with 150,000 or so clones, 90% of them seen once. Sample: peripheral blood, taken on day 0 of AZD1222 vaccination. All receptors derive from an adult in good health.

The CDR3: CASSLGLSLNTEAFF. CDR3 sequence (DNA): TGTGCCAGCAGCCTGGGACTCTCTCTGAACACTGAAGCTTTCTTT. This chain uses TRBV5-5 with TRBJ1-1, with a tentative D call TRBD1 (5 bases). Germline V gene data show CDR1 as SGHKS and CDR2 as YYEKEE (reference sequence). This CDR3 is built from 15 residues. The V and J ends lost 4 bases and 0 bases respectively, with 13 bases between them.

The CDR3 spells CASMYGNTIYF. Here the CDR3 DNA reads TGTGCCAGTATGTATGGAAACACCATATATTTT. This rearrangement joins TRBV19 to TRBJ1-3; D not certain. Trimming pared 7 bases from V and 3 bases from J, leaving 4 bases between. The germline gives CDR1 LNHDA, CDR2 SQIVND (reference sequence). The CDR3 length is 11 residues.